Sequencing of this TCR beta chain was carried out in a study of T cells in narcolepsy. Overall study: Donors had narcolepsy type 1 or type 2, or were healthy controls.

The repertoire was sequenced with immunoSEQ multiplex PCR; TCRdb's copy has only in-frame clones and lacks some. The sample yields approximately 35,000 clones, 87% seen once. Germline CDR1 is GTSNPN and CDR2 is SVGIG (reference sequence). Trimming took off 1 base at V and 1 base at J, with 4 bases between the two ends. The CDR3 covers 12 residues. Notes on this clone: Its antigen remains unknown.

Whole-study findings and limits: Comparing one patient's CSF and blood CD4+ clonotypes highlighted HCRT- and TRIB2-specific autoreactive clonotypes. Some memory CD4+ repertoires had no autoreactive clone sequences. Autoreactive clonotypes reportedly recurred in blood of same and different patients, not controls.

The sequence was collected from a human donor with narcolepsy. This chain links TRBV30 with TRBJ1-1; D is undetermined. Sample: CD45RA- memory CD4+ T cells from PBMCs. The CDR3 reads CAWSGQNTEAFF. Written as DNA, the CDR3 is TGTGCCTGGAGTGGGCAGAACACTGAAGCTTTCTTT.